Sequencing of this T cell receptor (beta chain) was carried out in a study of cytomegalovirus exposure and HLA in healthy donors. General study results and limits: Fewer N-insertions than the approximately 700-donor mean were reportedly shown by an Asian-associated ancestry cluster in a later analysis.

This CDR3 spans 17 amino acids. The germline gives CDR1 SGHVS, CDR2 FNYEAQ. The V gene end was trimmed by 2 bases and the J gene end by 6 bases; junction bases not matched to a gene: 10. Both 60 Vbeta primers and 13 Jbeta primers went into the PCR. Clones were read by immunoSEQ multiplex PCR, and TCRdb kept only the in-frame ones, dropping some. Altogether approximately 92,000 clones are present, 81% being singletons, with the ten largest covering over 4%. Comments on this clone: Its antigen remains unknown.

The TCR comes from a woman in her sixties or seventies in good health and CMV-seropositive. Material for sequencing was PBMCs. The V gene is TRBV7-6, the J gene TRBJ2-1; 10 bases fit TRBD2. CDR3 region: CASSLPAGGSPANEQFF. CDR3 in DNA: TGTGCCAGCAGCTTACCAGCGGGAGGGTCCCCGGCCAATGAGCAGTTCTTC. Together with reference TRBV7-6 and TRBJ2-1, the CDR3 gives the full variable domain: GAGVSQSPRYKVTKRGQDVALRCDPISGHVSLYWYRQALGQGPEFLTYFNYEAQQDKSGLPNDRFSAERPEGSISTLTIQRTEQRDSAMYRCASSLPAGGSPANEQFFGPGTRLTVL.